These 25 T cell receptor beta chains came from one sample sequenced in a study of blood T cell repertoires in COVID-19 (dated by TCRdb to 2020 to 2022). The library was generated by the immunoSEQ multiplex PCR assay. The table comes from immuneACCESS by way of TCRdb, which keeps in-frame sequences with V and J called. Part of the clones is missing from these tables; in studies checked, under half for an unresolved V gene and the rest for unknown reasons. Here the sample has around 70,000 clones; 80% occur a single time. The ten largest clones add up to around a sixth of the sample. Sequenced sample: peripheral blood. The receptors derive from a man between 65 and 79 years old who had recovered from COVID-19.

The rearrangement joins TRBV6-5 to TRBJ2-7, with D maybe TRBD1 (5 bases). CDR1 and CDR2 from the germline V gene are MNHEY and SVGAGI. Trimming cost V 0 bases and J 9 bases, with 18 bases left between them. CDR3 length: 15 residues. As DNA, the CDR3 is TGTGCCAGCAGTTACTCGGTGACCCCGGTGCAGGGGCAGTACTTC. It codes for CASSYSVTPVQGQYF.

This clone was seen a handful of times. The CDR3 sequence is CATSGQHNYGYTF. The CDR3, as DNA: TGTGCCACCTCGGGACAACATAACTATGGCTACACCTTC. The rearrangement links TRBV10-3 to TRBJ1-2, with TRBD1 as a possible D gene (6 bases). CDR1 and CDR2 from the germline V gene are ENHRY and SYGVKD. V gave up 10 bases and J gave up 1 base, with 13 bases separating them. The CDR3 runs to 13 residues.

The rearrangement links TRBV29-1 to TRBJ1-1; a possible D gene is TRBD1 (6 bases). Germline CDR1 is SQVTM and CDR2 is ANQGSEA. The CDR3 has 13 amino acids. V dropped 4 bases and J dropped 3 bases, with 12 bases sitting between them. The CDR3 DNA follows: TGCAGCGTTGCGTCACAGGGTGACACTGAAGCTTTCTTT. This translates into CSVASQGDTEAFF.

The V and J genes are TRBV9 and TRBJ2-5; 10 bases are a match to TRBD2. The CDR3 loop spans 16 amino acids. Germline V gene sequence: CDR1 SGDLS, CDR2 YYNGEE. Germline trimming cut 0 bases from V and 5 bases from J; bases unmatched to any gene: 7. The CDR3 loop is CASSVGIGTSDETQYF. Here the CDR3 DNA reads TGTGCCAGCAGCGTAGGTATAGGGACTAGCGACGAGACCCAGTACTTC.

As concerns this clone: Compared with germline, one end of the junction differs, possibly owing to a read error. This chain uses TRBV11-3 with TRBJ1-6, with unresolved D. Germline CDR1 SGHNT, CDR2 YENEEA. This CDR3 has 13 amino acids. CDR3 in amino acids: CASRLESASPLHF. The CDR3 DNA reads TGTGCCAGCAGGTTAGAGAGTGCTTCACCCCTCCACTTT.

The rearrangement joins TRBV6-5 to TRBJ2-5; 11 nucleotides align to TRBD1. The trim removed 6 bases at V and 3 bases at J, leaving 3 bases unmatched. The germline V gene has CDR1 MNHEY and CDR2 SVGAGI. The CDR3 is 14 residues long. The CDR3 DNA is TGTGCCAGCAGCGGGGGACAGGGGGAAGAGACCCAGTACTTC. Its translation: CASSGGQGEETQYF.

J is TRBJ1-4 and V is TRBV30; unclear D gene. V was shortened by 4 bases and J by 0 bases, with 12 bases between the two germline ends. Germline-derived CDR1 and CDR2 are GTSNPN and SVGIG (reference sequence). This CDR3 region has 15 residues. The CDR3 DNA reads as TGTGCCTGGACCCGAGCGGGCACAACTAATGAAAAACTGTTTTTT. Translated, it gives CAWTRAGTTNEKLFF. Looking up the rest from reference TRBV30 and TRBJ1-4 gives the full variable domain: SQTIHQWPATLVQPVGSPLSLECTVEGTSNPNLYWYRQAAGRGLQLLFYSVGIGQISSEVPQNLSASRPQDRQFILSSKKLLLSDSGFYLCAWTRAGTTNEKLFFGSGTQLSVL.

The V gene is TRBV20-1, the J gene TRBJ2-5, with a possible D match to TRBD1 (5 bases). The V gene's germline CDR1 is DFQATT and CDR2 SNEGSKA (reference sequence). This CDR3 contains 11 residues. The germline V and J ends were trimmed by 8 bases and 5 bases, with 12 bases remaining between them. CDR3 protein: CSLPQAETQYF. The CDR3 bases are TGCAGTCTCCCACAGGCGGAGACCCAGTACTTC.

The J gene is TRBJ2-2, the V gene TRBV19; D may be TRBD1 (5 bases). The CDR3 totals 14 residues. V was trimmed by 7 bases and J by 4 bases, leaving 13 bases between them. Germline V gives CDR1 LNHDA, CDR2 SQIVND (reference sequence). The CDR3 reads CASKTARGTGELFF. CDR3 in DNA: TGTGCCAGTAAGACCGCAAGGGGCACCGGGGAGCTGTTTTTT.

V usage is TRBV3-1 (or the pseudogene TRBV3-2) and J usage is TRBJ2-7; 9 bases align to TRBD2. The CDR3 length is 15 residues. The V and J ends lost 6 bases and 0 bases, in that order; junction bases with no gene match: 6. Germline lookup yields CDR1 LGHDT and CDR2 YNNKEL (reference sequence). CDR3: CASRLAGSSSYEQYF. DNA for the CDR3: TGTGCCAGCAGGCTAGCGGGATCTAGCTCCTACGAGCAGTACTTC.

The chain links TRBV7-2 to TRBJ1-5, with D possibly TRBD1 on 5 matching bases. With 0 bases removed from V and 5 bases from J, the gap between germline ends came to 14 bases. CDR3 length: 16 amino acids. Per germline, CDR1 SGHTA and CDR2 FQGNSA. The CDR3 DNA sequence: TGTGCCAGCAGCTTAGCCGCCGGGCGGGGGTATCAGCCCCAGCATTTT. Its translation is CASSLAAGRGYQPQHF.

The CDR3 loop reads CAWSVRGVQETQYF. In DNA form, the CDR3 reads TGTGCCTGGAGTGTACGAGGAGTACAAGAGACCCAGTACTTC. The J gene is TRBJ2-5, the V gene TRBV30; D gene uncertain. Germline V gene data show CDR1 as GTSNPN and CDR2 as SVGIG (reference sequence). The CDR3 extends over 14 amino acids. Trimming pared 0 bases from V and 2 bases from J, leaving 10 bases between.

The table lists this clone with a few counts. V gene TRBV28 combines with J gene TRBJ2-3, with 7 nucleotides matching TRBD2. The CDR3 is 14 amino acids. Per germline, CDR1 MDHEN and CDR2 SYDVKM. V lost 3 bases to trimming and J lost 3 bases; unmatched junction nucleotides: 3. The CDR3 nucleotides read TGTGCCAGCAGTTTCCTTAGCGGGACAGATACGCAGTATTTT. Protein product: CASSFLSGTDTQYF.

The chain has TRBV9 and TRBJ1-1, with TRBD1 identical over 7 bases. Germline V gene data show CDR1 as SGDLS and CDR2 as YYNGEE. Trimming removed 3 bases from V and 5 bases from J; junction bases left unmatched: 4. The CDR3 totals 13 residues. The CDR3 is CASSAGTATEAFF. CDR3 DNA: TGTGCCAGCAGCGCAGGGACAGCGACTGAAGCTTTCTTT.

The CDR3 DNA follows: TGTGCCAGCAGCCAGACAGGGGGCCAAGAGACCCAGTACTTC. Its translation: CASSQTGGQETQYF. This rearrangement joins TRBV3-1 (or the pseudogene TRBV3-2) to TRBJ2-5, with 9 bases lining up with TRBD1. The V and J ends lost 3 bases and 1 base, in that order; junction bases with no gene match: 0. The CDR3 has 14 residues. Germline V CDR1 and CDR2: LGHDT, YNNKEL (reference sequence).

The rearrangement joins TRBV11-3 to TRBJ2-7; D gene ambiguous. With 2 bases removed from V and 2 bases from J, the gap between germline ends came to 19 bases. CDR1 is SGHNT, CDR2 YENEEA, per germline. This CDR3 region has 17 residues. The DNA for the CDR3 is TGTGCCAGCAGCTTACGAGGTGACTCGATCAATACCTACGAGCAGTACTTC. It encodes CASSLRGDSINTYEQYF.

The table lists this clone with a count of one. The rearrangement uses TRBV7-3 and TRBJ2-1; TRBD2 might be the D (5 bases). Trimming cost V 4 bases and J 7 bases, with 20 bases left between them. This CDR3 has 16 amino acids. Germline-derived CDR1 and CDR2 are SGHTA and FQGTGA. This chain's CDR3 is CASSSDTPVGGNEQFF. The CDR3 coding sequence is TGTGCCAGCAGCTCCGACACACCCGTAGGAGGAAATGAGCAGTTCTTC.

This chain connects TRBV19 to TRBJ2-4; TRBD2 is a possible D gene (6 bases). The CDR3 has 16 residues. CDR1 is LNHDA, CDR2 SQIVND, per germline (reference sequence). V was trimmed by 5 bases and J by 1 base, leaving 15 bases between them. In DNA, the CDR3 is TGTGCCAGTAGTGAATTTGGTGGAGGGGCCAAAAACATTCAGTACTTC. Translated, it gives CASSEFGGGAKNIQYF.

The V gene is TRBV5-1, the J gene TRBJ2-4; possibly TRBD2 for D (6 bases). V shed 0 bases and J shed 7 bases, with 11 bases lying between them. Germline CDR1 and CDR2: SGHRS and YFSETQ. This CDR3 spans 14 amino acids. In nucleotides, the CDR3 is TGCGCCAGCAGCTTGGGGGCGGGGAGTAACATTCAGTACTTC. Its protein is CASSLGAGSNIQYF.

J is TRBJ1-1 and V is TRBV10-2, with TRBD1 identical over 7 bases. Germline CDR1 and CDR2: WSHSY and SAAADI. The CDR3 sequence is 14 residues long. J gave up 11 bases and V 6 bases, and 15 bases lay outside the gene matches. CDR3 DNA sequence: TGCGCCAGCAGATCGTCCGGGACAGCCGGTGCGGCTTTCTTT. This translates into CASRSSGTAGAAFF.

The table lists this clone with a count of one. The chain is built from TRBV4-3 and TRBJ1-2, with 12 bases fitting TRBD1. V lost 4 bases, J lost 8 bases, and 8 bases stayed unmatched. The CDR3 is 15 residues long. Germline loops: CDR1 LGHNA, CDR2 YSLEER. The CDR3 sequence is CASSRTGTGGDGYTF. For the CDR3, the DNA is TGCGCCAGCAGCCGAACCGGGACAGGGGGCGACGGCTACACCTTC.

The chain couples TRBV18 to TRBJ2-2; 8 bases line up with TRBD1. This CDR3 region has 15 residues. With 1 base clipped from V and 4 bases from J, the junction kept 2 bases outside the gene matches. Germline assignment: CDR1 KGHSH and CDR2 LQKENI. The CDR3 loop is CASSPRDRGTGELFF. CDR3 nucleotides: TGTGCCAGCTCACCACGAGACAGGGGCACCGGGGAGCTGTTTTTT.

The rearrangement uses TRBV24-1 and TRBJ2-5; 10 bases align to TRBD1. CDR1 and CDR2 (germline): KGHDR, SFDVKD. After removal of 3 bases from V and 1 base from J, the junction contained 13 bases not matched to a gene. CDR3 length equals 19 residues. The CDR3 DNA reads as TGTGCCACCAGTGATCCAACCCGGGACAGGGGCGAATCCCAAGAGACCCAGTACTTC. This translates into CATSDPTRDRGESQETQYF.

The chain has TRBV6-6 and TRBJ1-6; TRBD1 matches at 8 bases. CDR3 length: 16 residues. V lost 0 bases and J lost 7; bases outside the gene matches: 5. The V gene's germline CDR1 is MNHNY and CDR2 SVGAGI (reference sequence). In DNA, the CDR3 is TGTGCCAGCAGTTACTCGACGGGGACAGGAAATTCACCCCTCCACTTT. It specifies CASSYSTGTGNSPLHF.

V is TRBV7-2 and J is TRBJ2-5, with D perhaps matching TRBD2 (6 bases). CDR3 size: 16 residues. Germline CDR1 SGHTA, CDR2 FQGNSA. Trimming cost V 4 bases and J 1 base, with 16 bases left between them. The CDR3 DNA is TGTGCCAGCAGCTCAAGTTTAGGCGGGGCCCAAGAGACCCAGTACTTC. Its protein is CASSSSLGGAQETQYF.